The following is a T cell receptor beta chain sequence with its context. This record comes from a study of blood T cell repertoires in COVID-19. For the study at large: Samples came from the United States, Italy and Spain, spanning acute and convalescent COVID-19. The cDNA or gDNA used as material had been derived from T cells, B-cell-depleted T cells, or PBMCs.

As originally analysed: Reference gene primer amplification yielded estimated nucleated cell counts. The data were produced by immunoSEQ multiplex PCR, yet TCRdb's version contains in-frame clones alone and is incomplete. The V and J calls and clone size are taken from that table; D and trimming were inferred from the DNA. The sample carries under 100,000 clones, about 87% recorded once. CDR3 length equals 15 residues. Trimming cost V 4 bases and J 8 bases; bases outside gene matches: 10. Germline assignment: CDR1 LGHDT and CDR2 YNNKEL (reference sequence). This rearrangement joins TRBV3-1 (or the pseudogene TRBV3-2) to TRBJ1-4, with 7 nucleotides matching TRBD1. The sequence derives from a human donor in a cohort sampled during active COVID-19. Specimen: peripheral blood. This CDR3 reads CASSPNRGRGEKLFF. In DNA, the CDR3 is TGTGCCAGCAGCCCAAACAGGGGCCGAGGGGAAAAACTGTTTTTT.